This T cell receptor beta chain originates from a study of blood T cell repertoires in COVID-19. Authors' methods: The assay estimated nucleated cells by amplifying reference gene primers. Generated by immunoSEQ multiplex PCR, the TCRdb table keeps only in-frame clones and is missing some. D and trimming were read from the DNA, whereas the V and J calls and clone size are those reported in that table. Among fewer than 120,000 clones listed, roughly four fifths were seen once. CDR3 length: 15 residues. CDR1 and CDR2 (germline): MNHEY, SMNVEV (reference sequence). Trimming took 6 bases from V and 6 from J, leaving 17 bases between them.

The source is a woman aged 55-70 years with acute or convalescent COVID-19. This rearrangement joins TRBV27 to TRBJ2-2; D gene ambiguous. What was sequenced was peripheral blood. CDR3 DNA sequence: TGTGCCAGCAGATTAACGTTGACTGGGTCCGGGGAGCTGTTTTTT. Amino acids: CASRLTLTGSGELFF.